The table lists the clone carrying this T cell receptor (beta chain) with many counts. Its antigen is unidentified. This sample was taken from a study of CD8+CD57+ T cells in acquired aplastic anemia. Across the study: Recorded DNA amounts for sorted CD4+ and CD8+ cells had an average of approximately 3 ug.

CDR1 and CDR2 (germline): SGHRS, YFSETQ. Trimming stripped 5 bases from V and 0 bases from J, with 8 bases between. CDR3 size: 13 residues. TCR beta VDJ and CDR3 profiles were obtained from a genomic DNA template. TCRdb recomputed calls from the reads with MiXCR, one row per CDR3 protein. Of 200,000 or so distinct CDR3 sequences in the sample, under 70% were seen once. The study's findings and limits: CD8+ Simpson's diversity in patients was not significantly different from that in controls. Researchers report that around 31 CD8+ CDR3 sequences appeared in both patients and controls.

The clonotype comes from a human donor with severe aplastic anemia or a healthy control (not recorded which). The sample consisted of sorted CD4+, CD8+, or CD8+CD57+ T cells (not recorded which) from PBMCs. This chain uses TRBV5-1 with TRBJ1-2; D unclear. The chain's CDR3 is CASRPDANYGYTF. The DNA of the CDR3 is TGCGCCAGCAGACCGGATGCTAACTATGGCTACACCTTC.